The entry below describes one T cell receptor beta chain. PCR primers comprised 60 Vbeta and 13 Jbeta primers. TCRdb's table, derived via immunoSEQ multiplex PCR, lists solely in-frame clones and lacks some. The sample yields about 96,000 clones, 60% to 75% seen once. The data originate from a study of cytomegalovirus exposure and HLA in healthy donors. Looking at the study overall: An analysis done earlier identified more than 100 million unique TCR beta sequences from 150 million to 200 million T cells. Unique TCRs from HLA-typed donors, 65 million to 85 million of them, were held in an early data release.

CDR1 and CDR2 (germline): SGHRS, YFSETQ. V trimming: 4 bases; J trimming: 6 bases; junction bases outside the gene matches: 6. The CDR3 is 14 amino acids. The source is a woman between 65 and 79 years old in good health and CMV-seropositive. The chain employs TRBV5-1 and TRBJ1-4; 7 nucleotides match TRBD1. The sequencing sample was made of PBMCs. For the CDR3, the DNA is TGCGCCAGCAGCAGAACCGGGACAGATGAAAAACTGTTTTTT. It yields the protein CASSRTGTDEKLFF.